These 31 T cell receptor beta chains share one sample of origin, sequenced in a study of shared clonotypes between healthy human individuals. The protocol was immunoSEQ multiplex PCR, while the TCRdb copy is restricted to in-frame clones and leaves out a portion. The sample contains under 2,000,000 clones, about 95% of which appear only once. In the naive CD8 group, cells lacked CD45RO and were positively selected for CCR7, so terminally differentiated effector memory CD45RA+ cells were left out. The sequencing sample was made of naive CD8+ T cells sorted from blood. The source is a man aged 18 to 29 in good health.

V usage is TRBV4-1 and J usage is TRBJ1-4; a possible D gene is TRBD1 (5 bases). The CDR3 covers 15 residues. The germline V gene encodes CDR1 MGHRA and CDR2 YSYEKL. Trimming removed 4 bases at V and 4 bases at J, with 13 bases between. The CDR3 loop reads CASSPLNGGNEKLFF. CDR3 nucleotides: TGCGCCAGCAGCCCCCTAAACGGGGGTAATGAAAAACTGTTTTTT.

The chain links TRBV29-1 to TRBJ2-1; 9 bases map to TRBD2. The trim removed 7 bases at V and 1 base at J, leaving 14 bases unmatched. Germline values: CDR1 SQVTM, CDR2 ANQGSEA. The CDR3 runs 17 residues. CDR3 residues: CSAGPQAGGRSYNEQFF. The CDR3 DNA is TGCAGCGCCGGGCCCCAGGCGGGAGGGAGGTCCTACAATGAGCAGTTCTTC.

The V gene is TRBV6-5, the J gene TRBJ1-2; 7 nucleotides align to TRBD1. Germline CDR1 and CDR2: MNHEY and SVGAGI. The CDR3 length is 15 residues. The junction had 4 bases not matched to a gene; V was cut back by 2 bases and J by 1 base. CDR3 protein: CASSYLDRVNYGYTF. In nucleotides, the CDR3 is TGTGCCAGCAGTTACCTTGACAGGGTTAACTATGGCTACACCTTC.

The rearrangement uses TRBV7-9 and TRBJ1-2; maybe TRBD1 (5 bases). The V end was cut by 2 bases, the J end by 0 bases, with 13 bases between. CDR1 is SEHNR, CDR2 FQNEAQ, per germline (reference sequence). The CDR3 has 16 residues. The CDR3 coding sequence is TGTGCCAGCAGCTTAACTTCCGGGGCCTCTAACTATGGCTACACCTTC. This sequence encodes CASSLTSGASNYGYTF.

V and J are TRBV5-1 and TRBJ2-2; TRBD1 matches at 7 bases. This CDR3 is 15 amino acids long. V lost 2 bases to trimming and J lost 3 bases; unmatched junction nucleotides: 4. Germline V gene sequence: CDR1 SGHRS, CDR2 YFSETQ. CDR3: CASSFRDSYTGELFF. CDR3 nucleotide sequence: TGCGCCAGCAGCTTCCGGGACAGTTACACCGGGGAGCTGTTTTTT.

The rearrangement joins TRBV4-1 to TRBJ1-1, with D possibly matching TRBD1 (5 bases). The germline CDR1 and CDR2 sequences are MGHRA and YSYEKL. CDR3 size: 17 residues. Deletions cut 10 bases from V and 4 bases from J, with 28 bases between. The CDR3 sequence is CATSPTPGKGSGTEAFF. The CDR3 DNA reads as TGCGCCACTTCCCCCACCCCCGGGAAGGGGTCGGGCACTGAAGCTTTCTTT.

The chain couples TRBV6-1 to TRBJ1-1; maybe TRBD1 (6 bases). This CDR3 has 14 residues. Trimming stripped 4 bases from V and 3 bases from J, with 12 bases between. The germline V gene encodes CDR1 MNHNS and CDR2 SASEGT. CDR3 sequence reads: CASSAEGVDTEAFF. CDR3 coding DNA: TGTGCCAGCAGTGCAGAGGGGGTGGACACTGAAGCTTTCTTT.

This chain joins TRBV5-1 and TRBJ2-3; no firm D call. CDR3 length: 15 residues. Trimming stripped 0 bases from V and 4 bases from J, with 12 bases between. CDR1 and CDR2 from the germline V gene are SGHRS and YFSETQ. In DNA, the CDR3 is TGCGCCAGCAGCTTGGAGGGTCTGATCGCAGATACGCAGTATTTT. Translated, it gives CASSLEGLIADTQYF.

The chain carries TRBV11-2 and TRBJ1-2; D is unresolved. Germline CDR1 reads SGHAT; CDR2 reads FQNNGV. Between the trimmed V and J ends, which lost 1 base and 1 base, there was a span of 10 bases. The CDR3 has 15 amino acids. The CDR3 region has the DNA TGTGCCAGCAGCTTAGGAGGGTTGATTAACTATGGCTACACCTTC. Translation gives CASSLGGLINYGYTF.

The chain employs TRBV27 and TRBJ1-4; 7 nucleotides align to TRBD1. This CDR3 comprises 16 residues. V was pared by 7 bases and J by 0 bases, with 8 bases of the junction left unmatched. CDR1 is MNHEY, CDR2 SMNVEV, per germline (reference sequence). The CDR3 DNA is TGTGCCAGCACCAGGACAGGCGATTCAACTAATGAAAAACTGTTTTTT. The encoded protein is CASTRTGDSTNEKLFF.

Concerning this clone itself: The sample contains more than one DNA sequence encoding this CDR3. The rearrangement uses TRBV30 and TRBJ2-2; D uncertain. Per germline, CDR1 GTSNPN and CDR2 SVGIG (reference sequence). Trimming removed 0 bases from V and 0 bases from J, with 5 bases in between. The CDR3 sequence is 14 residues long. The CDR3 DNA is TGTGCCTGGAGTGTTGGGACGAACACCGGGGAGCTGTTTTTT. Translating it yields CAWSVGTNTGELFF.

The chain joins TRBV27 to TRBJ2-3; 12 bases map to TRBD2. Germline V gene sequence: CDR1 MNHEY, CDR2 SMNVEV (reference sequence). The CDR3 consists of 17 residues. The J segment lost 6 bases and the V segment lost 0 bases, leaving 7 bases of the junction unmatched. CDR3 in DNA: TGTGCCAGCAGTTTATCTCCCACTAGCGGGAGGAAGGATACGCAGTATTTT. This translates into CASSLSPTSGRKDTQYF.

The chain's CDR3 is CASSLWGQGFEETQYF. The CDR3 bases are TGTGCCAGCAGTTTATGGGGGCAGGGGTTTGAAGAGACCCAGTACTTC. The rearrangement joins TRBV27 to TRBJ2-5; TRBD1 is a possible D gene (6 bases). CDR3 size: 16 residues. CDR1 is MNHEY, CDR2 SMNVEV, per germline (reference sequence). Trimming removed 1 base at V and 3 bases at J, with 15 bases between.

The V and J genes are TRBV9 and TRBJ2-2; no clear D. Germline loops: CDR1 SGDLS, CDR2 YYNGEE. The CDR3 totals 15 residues. Trimming removed 0 bases from V and 4 bases from J, with 10 bases in between. The CDR3 loop is CASSVGGSVTGELFF. For the CDR3, the DNA is TGTGCCAGCAGCGTAGGTGGTTCGGTCACCGGGGAGCTGTTTTTT.

The rearrangement joins TRBV30 to TRBJ2-7; the D call may be TRBD1 or TRBD2 (6 bases each). The germline V and J ends were trimmed by 2 bases and 7 bases, with 18 bases remaining between them. The CDR3 runs to 14 residues. Germline V gene sequence: CDR1 GTSNPN, CDR2 SVGIG (reference sequence). DNA for the CDR3: TGTGCCTGGAGTCCCACAAAAGGGGGGTTGGAGCAGTACTTC. Amino acids: CAWSPTKGGLEQYF.

In its sample, this clone was seen once. The CDR3 region is CASSDWDRGKLFF. CDR3 bases: TGTGCCAGCAGCGATTGGGACAGGGGGAAACTGTTTTTT. The V and J genes are TRBV7-6 and TRBJ1-4, with 11 bases fitting TRBD1. From germline, CDR1 is SGHVS and CDR2 FNYEAQ. The CDR3 extends over 13 amino acids. V was pared by 5 bases and J by 11 bases, with 4 bases of the junction left unmatched.

This chain links TRBV10-3 with TRBJ1-2, with D uncertain. Trimming cost V 2 bases and J 2 bases, with 15 bases left between them. Looked up from germline, CDR1 is ENHRY and CDR2 is SYGVKD. CDR3 size: 16 residues. This CDR3 reads CAISEVVTVENYGYTF. The DNA of the CDR3 is TGTGCCATCAGTGAGGTAGTGACTGTTGAAAACTATGGCTACACCTTC.

The rearrangement links TRBV4-1 to TRBJ2-1; D is undetermined. V was pared by 6 bases and J by 2 bases, with 11 bases between. This CDR3 has 14 residues. Germline V lookup: CDR1 MGHRA, CDR2 YSYEKL. The CDR3 coding sequence is TGCGCCAGCAGGTCAAGGAGTCCCTACAATGAGCAGTTCTTC. Translated, it gives CASRSRSPYNEQFF.

In the case of this clone: Other nucleotide sequences in the sample specify the same CDR3. This chain uses TRBV5-4 with TRBJ2-7, with D possibly being TRBD2 (6 bases). The germline V and J ends were trimmed by 0 bases and 4 bases, with 11 bases remaining between them. This CDR3 has 14 amino acids. CDR1 and CDR2 (germline): SGHNT, YYREEE (reference sequence). Here the CDR3 DNA reads TGTGCCAGCAGCTTGGGACTAGATCAGTACGAGCAGTACTTC. It encodes CASSLGLDQYEQYF.

Only one count was recorded for this clone. The chain couples TRBV5-6 to TRBJ2-7; D unresolved. From germline, CDR1 is SGHDT and CDR2 YYEEEE. V lost 1 base and J 3 bases, leaving 14 bases between the germline ends. This CDR3 has 15 residues. DNA for the CDR3: TGTGCCAGCAGCTTGTGGGTTTCCTTAAGCTACGAGCAGTACTTC. Protein product: CASSLWVSLSYEQYF.

V usage is TRBV5-1 and J usage is TRBJ2-7; 9 bases line up with TRBD2. After removal of 4 bases from V and 2 bases from J, the junction contained 10 bases not matched to a gene. Germline V gene sequence: CDR1 SGHRS, CDR2 YFSETQ. This CDR3 is 16 amino acids long. In nucleotides, the CDR3 is TGCGCCAGCAGCCAGAGCTCAGCGGGGGGCGCCTACGAGCAGTACTTC. This translates into CASSQSSAGGAYEQYF.

Details on this clone: Different DNA sequences within this sample yield the same CDR3. The V and J genes are TRBV7-9 and TRBJ2-1; D is unresolved. CDR1 SEHNR and CDR2 FQNEAQ come from the germline V gene (reference sequence). Trimming removed 3 bases from V and 7 bases from J, with 7 bases in between. There are 12 residues in the CDR3. The CDR3 reads CASSFLGNEQFF. The CDR3 DNA reads TGTGCCAGCAGCTTCCTCGGGAATGAGCAGTTCTTC.

In the case of this clone: In the same sample, other DNA sequences code for this CDR3. The chain employs TRBV4-1 and TRBJ2-5; unclear D gene. Germline CDR1 MGHRA, CDR2 YSYEKL. Trimming pared 0 bases from V and 3 bases from J, leaving 8 bases between. The CDR3 spans 14 residues. The CDR3 nucleotides are TGCGCCAGCAGCCAAGATCGAGAAGAAGAGACCCAGTACTTC. It is translated as CASSQDREEETQYF.

The chain employs TRBV7-9 and TRBJ2-5, with D possibly TRBD1 on 6 matching bases. The CDR3 has 15 residues. Per the germline V gene, CDR1 is SEHNR and CDR2 is FQNEAQ (reference sequence). Trimming left V 6 bases short and J 5 bases short, with 19 bases between. The CDR3 protein is CASRRTDDPSETQYF. CDR3 bases: TGTGCCAGCAGAAGGACAGACGATCCGTCGGAGACCCAGTACTTC.

CDR3 sequence reads: CASRLTGAGEQYF. In DNA, the CDR3 is TGTGCCAGCAGGCTCACAGGGGCCGGCGAGCAGTACTTC. V and J are TRBV6-5 and TRBJ2-7, with 7 bases lining up with TRBD1. The CDR3 length is 13 residues. Germline CDR1 and CDR2: MNHEY and SVGAGI. The junction had 8 bases not matched to a gene; V was cut back by 6 bases and J by 6 bases.

V and J are TRBV11-2 and TRBJ2-7; no definite D call. Trimming pared 1 base from V and 7 bases from J, leaving 8 bases between. Per germline, CDR1 SGHAT and CDR2 FQNNGV. The CDR3 consists of 12 residues. DNA of the CDR3: TGTGCCAGCAGCTTAGGTCTTTGGGAGCAGTACTTC. The encoded protein is CASSLGLWEQYF.

The chain carries TRBV5-1 and TRBJ2-3, with TRBD1 as a possible D gene (5 bases). Germline V CDR1 and CDR2: SGHRS, YFSETQ. V lost 0 bases and J 0 bases, leaving 11 bases between the germline ends. There are 16 residues in the CDR3. In DNA, the CDR3 is TGCGCCAGCAGCTTGGGGGGCTACCCTAGCACAGATACGCAGTATTTT. Its translation is CASSLGGYPSTDTQYF.

The chain employs TRBV4-3 and TRBJ2-3; no definite D call. Trimming removed 6 bases from V and 3 bases from J, with 19 bases in between. Germline CDR1 is LGHNA and CDR2 is YSLEER. This CDR3 is 16 amino acids long. The CDR3 DNA sequence: TGCGCCAGCAGATTTCCGGCTGTATCCCAGACAGATACGCAGTATTTT. This codes for CASRFPAVSQTDTQYF.

V is TRBV27 and J is TRBJ1-4, with a weak D call TRBD1 (6 bases). The CDR3 consists of 17 residues. V lost 5 bases to trimming and J lost 0 bases, with 16 bases between them. Per germline, CDR1 MNHEY and CDR2 SMNVEV (reference sequence). In nucleotides, the CDR3 is TGTGCCAGCAGTGGGGACATCTATTCCCCAACTAATGAAAAACTGTTTTTT. It encodes CASSGDIYSPTNEKLFF.

This chain links TRBV5-1 with TRBJ2-7; the D is unclear. From germline, CDR1 is SGHRS and CDR2 YFSETQ. The ends were cut back, 1 base at V and 2 bases at J, with 7 bases in the middle. CDR3 length equals 13 residues. CDR3 DNA sequence: TGCGCCAGCAGCTTGACAAACCCCTACGAGCAGTACTTC. Translating it yields CASSLTNPYEQYF.

The rearrangement joins TRBV2 to TRBJ1-4; 7 bases are a match to TRBD1. There are 16 residues in the CDR3. V lost 5 bases and J lost 3; bases outside the gene matches: 9. In germline, CDR1 is SNHLY, CDR2 FYNNEI. CDR3 DNA: TGTGCCAGCAGTTGGGACAGCACTCACCCTAATGAAAAACTGTTTTTT. It translates to CASSWDSTHPNEKLFF.